This TCR beta chain was recovered during a study of shared clonotypes between healthy human individuals. It was across several immunoSEQ plates that each subset's genomic DNA was evenly split. Each sorted subset replicate got 200 ng genomic DNA, tens of thousands of genomes. Some clones are missing from TCRdb's copy, which holds only in-frame ones; the method was immunoSEQ multiplex PCR. Of fewer than 1.8 million clones in the sample, just under 99% were seen once. Unmatched junction bases numbered 4, after V lost 5 bases and J lost 4 bases. CDR1 and CDR2 (germline): LNHDA, SQIVND (reference sequence). CDR3 length: 13 amino acids. CD4+ cells were split into CD45RA+ naive and CD45RA-negative memory subsets. About this clone: Its specificity is unknown.

Overall study results and limits: It was expected that sequencing depth would affect clonotype sharing among donors.

This TCR came from a man between 25 and 39 years old in good health. V and J are TRBV19 and TRBJ1-2, with 7 positions matching TRBD1. Sequencing was done on a sample of naive CD4+ T cells sorted from blood. Subset noted: CD45RA+ positively selected. CDR3 region: CASSDRDSYGYTF. CDR3 bases: TGTGCCAGTAGTGACCGGGACAGCTATGGCTACACCTTC.